These 24 T cell receptor beta chains originate from one sample sequenced in a study of CD8 T cells in Susac syndrome. After extraction with the RNeasy kit, 0.5 to 1 ug of the RNA was reverse transcribed using random hexamers. TCRdb used MiXCR to reprocess the immunoSEQ multiplex PCR reads, holding one entry per CDR3 protein. This table has 150,000 to 200,000 distinct CDR3 sequences, around 93% appearing once. Sequencing was carried out using CD4+ T cells from PBMCs. These receptors all come from a human donor with multiple sclerosis.

This chain uses TRBV10-3 with TRBJ2-7; 7 bases fit TRBD2. Germline V lookup: CDR1 ENHRY, CDR2 SYGVKD. V gave up 7 bases and J gave up 2 bases; unmatched junction bases: 11. The CDR3 extends over 15 amino acids. The CDR3 bases are TGTGCCATCAAATCCGGCGGGGGTGCCACCTACGAGCAGTACTTC. This translates into CAIKSGGGATYEQYF.

V usage is TRBV25-1 and J usage is TRBJ2-4; D unresolved. The CDR3 is made up of 13 amino acids. Between the trimmed V and J ends, which lost 2 bases and 6 bases, there was a span of 8 bases. Germline values: CDR1 MGHDK, CDR2 SYGVNS. Written as DNA, the CDR3 is TGTGCCAGCAGTGAACTGGGTGGAAACATTCAGTACTTC. Translation: CASSELGGNIQYF.

The chain uses TRBV7-9 and TRBJ2-7, with a weak D call TRBD2 (6 bases). Germline CDR1 reads SEHNR; CDR2 reads FQNEAQ (reference sequence). With 8 bases removed from V and 1 base from J, the gap between germline ends came to 9 bases. CDR3 length: 12 amino acids. CDR3 sequence: CASGRDSYEQYF. The CDR3, as DNA: TGTGCCAGCGGGCGGGATTCCTACGAGCAGTACTTC.

CDR3 loop: CASRLTGAGGQFF. DNA of the CDR3: TGTGCCAGCAGACTTACAGGGGCAGGCGGGCAGTTCTTC. V gene TRBV12-3 or TRBV12-4 combines with J gene TRBJ2-1; 7 bases are a match to TRBD1. The CDR3 contains 13 residues. The V gene end was trimmed by 6 bases and the J gene end by 12 bases; junction bases not matched to a gene: 11.

The V gene is TRBV2, the J gene TRBJ2-5, with 9 bases aligning to TRBD2. Germline CDR1 and CDR2: SNHLY and FYNNEI. The CDR3 length is 14 residues. J was trimmed by 5 bases and V by 6 bases; bases with no gene match: 7. CDR3 sequence reads: CASRRTGTSETQYF. In nucleotides, the CDR3 is TGTGCCAGCAGGCGAACCGGGACTAGCGAGACCCAGTACTTC.

This chain connects TRBV7-9 to TRBJ1-2; 7 positions match TRBD1. V shed 5 bases, J shed 8 bases, and the junction held 8 bases outside the gene matches. The CDR3 runs to 13 residues. CDR1 SEHNR and CDR2 FQNEAQ come from the germline V gene (reference sequence). This CDR3 is CASSADRVVGYTF. In nucleotides, the CDR3 is TGTGCCAGCAGCGCCGACAGGGTTGTGGGCTACACCTTC.

The CDR3 DNA reads as TGTGCCAGCAAAACTAGCGGGGGGGCTGAGCAGTTCTTC. Translated: CASKTSGGAEQFF. V gene TRBV27 combines with J gene TRBJ2-1; 13 positions match TRBD2. With 7 bases clipped from V and 9 bases from J, the junction kept 3 bases outside the gene matches. The CDR3 contains 13 residues. The germline CDR1 and CDR2 sequences are MNHEY and SMNVEV (reference sequence).

The V gene is TRBV5-4, the J gene TRBJ2-1; possible D gene TRBD1, 6 bases. The CDR3 has 14 residues. Looked up from germline, CDR1 is SGHNT and CDR2 is YYREEE (reference sequence). V lost 3 bases, J lost 9 bases, and 16 bases lay in between. The CDR3 bases are TGTGCCAGCAGCTGGCCCTCAGGGGCCACTGAGCAGTTCTTC. Its protein product is CASSWPSGATEQFF.

The chain links TRBV6-6 to TRBJ1-2; 11 bases are shared with TRBD1. Germline assignment: CDR1 MNHNY and CDR2 SVGAGI (reference sequence). The CDR3 is made up of 16 amino acids. V lost 6 bases to trimming and J lost 4 bases; unmatched junction nucleotides: 10. This CDR3 is CASSPTSGQGAYGYTF. In nucleotides, the CDR3 is TGTGCCAGCAGCCCTACTTCAGGACAGGGGGCCTATGGCTACACCTTC.

This chain connects TRBV10-1 to TRBJ2-1; TRBD2 agrees at 8 bases. The CDR3 contains 14 residues. V trimming: 8 bases; J trimming: 6 bases; junction bases outside the gene matches: 9. Germline V gene sequence: CDR1 WNHNN, CDR2 SYGVQD (reference sequence). This CDR3 is CASSDAGTSNEQFF. As DNA, the CDR3 is TGCGCCAGCTCCGATGCCGGGACTAGCAATGAGCAGTTCTTC.

The chain links TRBV10-2 to TRBJ1-6, with TRBD1 as a possible D gene (5 bases). With 8 bases removed from V and 3 bases from J, the gap between germline ends came to 20 bases. This CDR3 spans 17 amino acids. Germline-derived CDR1 and CDR2 are WSHSY and SAAADI. The CDR3 spells CASSKDGDGDYNSPLHF. The CDR3 DNA follows: TGCGCCAGCTCTAAAGATGGGGACGGTGACTATAATTCACCCCTCCACTTT.

About this clonotype itself: The junction departs from germline at one end; a sequencing error may be responsible. The V and J genes are TRBV7-9 and TRBJ1-3, with D unclear. Germline CDR1 SEHNR, CDR2 FQNEAQ (reference sequence). The CDR3 contains 15 residues. The CDR3 coding sequence is TGTGCCAGCAGCCCTAGAGGGATCTCTGAAAACACCATATATTTT. Translated: CASSPRGISENTIYF.

The chain recombines TRBV18 with TRBJ2-1; D unclear. This CDR3 is 15 amino acids long. Between the trimmed V and J ends, which lost 5 bases and 6 bases, there was a span of 17 bases. Germline lookup yields CDR1 KGHSH and CDR2 LQKENI. The CDR3 spells CASSKASIRFNEQFF. CDR3 nucleotide sequence: TGTGCCAGCTCAAAAGCTAGTATCAGATTCAATGAGCAGTTCTTC.

The chain recombines TRBV2 with TRBJ1-2, with 7 bases aligning to TRBD1. The V gene end was trimmed by 5 bases and the J gene end by 2 bases; junction bases not matched to a gene: 5. Germline lookup yields CDR1 SNHLY and CDR2 FYNNEI. The CDR3 extends over 14 amino acids. CDR3 sequence: CASSPNRGNYGYTF. The CDR3 DNA reads as TGTGCCAGCAGTCCAAACAGGGGAAACTATGGCTACACCTTC.

This chain links TRBV4-2 with TRBJ2-2; TRBD2 aligns across 7 bases. The CDR3 has 15 residues. The trim removed 0 bases at V and 16 bases at J, leaving 14 bases unmatched. The germline V gene has CDR1 LGHNA and CDR2 YNFKEQ. The CDR3 is CASSQDSANKRGPFF. Here the CDR3 DNA reads TGTGCCAGCAGCCAAGATTCGGCGAACAAGCGGGGACCGTTTTTT.

This chain joins TRBV6-1 and TRBJ1-1; no clear D gene. The V gene lost 6 bases and the J gene lost 5 bases, with 13 bases spanning the gap. This CDR3 region has 13 residues. Germline CDR1 MNHNS, CDR2 SASEGT. CDR3 sequence: CASSFTWETEAFF. As DNA, the CDR3 is TGTGCCAGCAGCTTTACTTGGGAGACTGAAGCTTTCTTT.

The chain uses TRBV4-2 and TRBJ1-6; TRBD1 aligns across 8 bases. V was clipped by 0 bases and J by 9 bases; unmatched bases: 13. CDR3 length: 18 amino acids. Germline V gene lookup returns CDR1 LGHNA and CDR2 YNFKEQ. The CDR3 sequence is CASSQDLPQGEIGSPLHF. CDR3 nucleotides: TGTGCCAGCAGCCAAGATTTGCCACAGGGGGAAATCGGTTCACCCCTCCACTTT.

V gene TRBV5-8 combines with J gene TRBJ2-1, with 8 bases that match TRBD2. Germline CDR1 reads SGHTS; CDR2 reads YDEGEE. J was trimmed by 8 bases and V by 4 bases; bases with no gene match: 11. This CDR3 is built from 15 residues. This CDR3 reads CASSRTSNPLDEQFF. The CDR3 bases are TGTGCCAGCAGCCGGACTAGCAACCCTCTAGATGAGCAGTTCTTC.

This chain joins TRBV3-1 and TRBJ2-7; D gene unclear. The germline V gene has CDR1 LGHDT and CDR2 YNNKEL (reference sequence). The CDR3 totals 13 residues. V shed 0 bases and J shed 3 bases, with 6 bases lying between them. CDR3: CASSQDPVYEQYF. The DNA for the CDR3 is TGTGCCAGCAGCCAAGATCCGGTCTACGAGCAGTACTTC.

CDR3 DNA sequence: TGTGCCACCAGTGATTTGAACTACGAGCAGTACTTC. Residues: CATSDLNYEQYF. The chain combines TRBV24-1 with TRBJ2-7, with D unclear. Germline CDR1 KGHDR, CDR2 SFDVKD. There are 12 residues in the CDR3. Trimming removed 0 bases from V and 3 bases from J, with 2 bases in between.

J is TRBJ1-3 and V is TRBV30, with no clear D. The germline V and J ends were trimmed by 2 bases and 0 bases, with 14 bases remaining between them. There are 16 residues in the CDR3. The germline CDR1 and CDR2 sequences are GTSNPN and SVGIG (reference sequence). CDR3 coding DNA: TGTGCCTGGAGTCATCCGAGAGTCTACTCTGGAAACACCATATATTTT. This codes for CAWSHPRVYSGNTIYF.

The rearrangement joins TRBV28 to TRBJ1-6; D is unclear. Germline V lookup: CDR1 MDHEN, CDR2 SYDVKM. V dropped 6 bases and J dropped 9 bases, with 9 bases sitting between them. This CDR3 is built from 12 residues. DNA for the CDR3: TGTGCCAGCAGGCTCCCTGGTTCACCCCTCCACTTT. It encodes CASRLPGSPLHF.

V and J are TRBV7-9 and TRBJ2-5, with TRBD2 matching 8 bases. The V gene's germline CDR1 is SEHNR and CDR2 FQNEAQ (reference sequence). V lost 1 base and J lost 0; bases outside the gene matches: 4. The CDR3 covers 16 residues. The CDR3 DNA sequence: TGTGCCAGCAGCTTAGAAGGCGGGGGGTACCAAGAGACCCAGTACTTC. Encoded protein: CASSLEGGGYQETQYF.

The V gene is TRBV12-3 or TRBV12-4, the J gene TRBJ2-7; no clear D. The CDR3 is 16 amino acids. V lost 0 bases to trimming and J lost 3 bases, with 15 bases between them. The CDR3: CASSLAPAPGSYEQYF. The CDR3 region has the DNA TGTGCCAGCAGTTTAGCCCCCGCCCCGGGTAGCTACGAGCAGTACTTC.